Below, one T cell receptor (beta chain) is given with its context. Germline CDR1 is MDHEN and CDR2 is SYDVKM. There are 14 residues in the CDR3. V lost 7 bases to trimming and J lost 11 bases; unmatched junction nucleotides: 15. The sample comes from a study of OX40 agonist ivuxolimab in advanced cancers. TCRdb's copy holds only in-frame clones and misses some; the assay was immunoSEQ multiplex PCR. This sample has 65,000 to 70,000 clones; around 87% occur once, and the top ten carry about 2.5%. This rearrangement joins TRBV28 to TRBJ1-1; 8 bases line up with TRBD1. The sequence came from an adult with an advanced solid tumor such as melanoma, head and neck, liver or kidney cancer. The source was CD4+ or CD8+ T cells sorted from blood, collected in a trial of the OX40 agonist ivuxolimab. The CDR3, as DNA: TGTGCCAGCACCCAGGACAGGGAAGGGTTCGAGGCTTTCTTT. Amino acids: CASTQDREGFEAFF.